This T cell receptor (beta chain) was recorded in a study of metastatic and nonmetastatic thyroid tumors. About the research overall: The authors compared repertoires across blood and tumor or nodule tissue from malignant and benign thyroid patients.

No treatment had been given to any patient before thyroid surgery. CDR1 and CDR2 (germline): MNHEY, SVGEGT. The CDR3 is 13 amino acids. The V end was cut by 2 bases, the J end by 2 bases, with 6 bases between. How the authors handled the data: To classify distant metastasis in papillary thyroid cancer, a model was built from CDR3 differences across clinicopathological groups. TCRdb reprocessed the PCR reads using MiXCR. The V and J calls here are based on TCRdb, not the publication. The data contain roughly 8,000 clones, over 20% of them singletons. General observations from the study: The reported finding was significantly higher TCR beta diversity in malignant thyroid tumors relative to benign nodules, in blood and tumor.

Concerning this clone itself: Its antigen is as yet unknown.

V usage is TRBV6-2 or TRBV6-3 and J usage is TRBJ2-5; no clear D. This TCR was sampled from a female donor with papillary thyroid cancer or a benign thyroid nodule (not recorded which). Some clones in this sample may be carry-over from other donors' samples. Sequenced: tumor tissue. DNA of the CDR3: TGTGCCAGCAGTTACATGGAACAAGAGACCCAGTACTTC. Translation gives CASSYMEQETQYF.